This T cell receptor (beta chain) was retrieved from a study of CD8 T cells in ankylosing spondylitis. This clonotype was detected many times. This CDR3 contains 11 residues. Trimming took off 6 bases at V and 5 bases at J, with 7 bases between the two ends. CDR1 and CDR2 (germline): MDHEN, SYDVKM. TCRdb passed the 5' RACE reads through MiXCR, listing each CDR3 protein once. There are hundreds of thousands of distinct CDR3 sequences in the sample; roughly 8.6% occur only once, and almost 7% lies in the top ten. Sample: blood, either unsorted or a sorted T cell fraction (not recorded which). The source is a male donor with ankylosing spondylitis or in good health (not recorded which). The rearrangement links TRBV28 to TRBJ1-1; TRBD1 might be the D (5 bases). CDR3 in DNA: TGTGCCAGCAGCCGGGGGACTGAAGCTTTCTTT. Protein product: CASSRGTEAFF.